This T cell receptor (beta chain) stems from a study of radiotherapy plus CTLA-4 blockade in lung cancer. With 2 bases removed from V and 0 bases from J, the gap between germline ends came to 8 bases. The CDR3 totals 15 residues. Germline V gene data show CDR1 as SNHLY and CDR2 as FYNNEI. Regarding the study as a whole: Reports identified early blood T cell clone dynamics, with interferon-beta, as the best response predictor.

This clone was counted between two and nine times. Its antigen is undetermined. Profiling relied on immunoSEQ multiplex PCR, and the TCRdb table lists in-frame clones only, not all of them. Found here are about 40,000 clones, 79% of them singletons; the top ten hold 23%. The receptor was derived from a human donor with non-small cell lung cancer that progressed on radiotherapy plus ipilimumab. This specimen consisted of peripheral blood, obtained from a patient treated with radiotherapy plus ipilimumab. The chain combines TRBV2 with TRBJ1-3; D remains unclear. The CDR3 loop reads CASSERALSGNTIYF. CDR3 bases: TGTGCCAGCAGTGAAAGAGCCCTCTCTGGAAACACCATATATTTT.